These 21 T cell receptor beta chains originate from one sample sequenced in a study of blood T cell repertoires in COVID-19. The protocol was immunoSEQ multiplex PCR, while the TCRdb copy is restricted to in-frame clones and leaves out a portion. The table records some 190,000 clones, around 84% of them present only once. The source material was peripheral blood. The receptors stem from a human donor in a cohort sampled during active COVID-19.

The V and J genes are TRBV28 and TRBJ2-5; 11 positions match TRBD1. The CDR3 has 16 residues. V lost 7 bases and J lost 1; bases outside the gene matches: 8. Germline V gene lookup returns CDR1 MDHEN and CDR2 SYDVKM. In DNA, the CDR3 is TGTGCCAGCAATACCCCCGGGACAGGGGGCCAAGAGACCCAGTACTTC. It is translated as CASNTPGTGGQETQYF.

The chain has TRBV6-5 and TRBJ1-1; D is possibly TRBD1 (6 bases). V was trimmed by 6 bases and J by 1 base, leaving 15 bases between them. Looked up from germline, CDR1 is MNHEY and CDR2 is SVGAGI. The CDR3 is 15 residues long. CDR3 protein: CASRDRNPPNTEAFF. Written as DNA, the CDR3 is TGTGCCAGCAGAGACAGGAATCCCCCGAACACTGAAGCTTTCTTT.

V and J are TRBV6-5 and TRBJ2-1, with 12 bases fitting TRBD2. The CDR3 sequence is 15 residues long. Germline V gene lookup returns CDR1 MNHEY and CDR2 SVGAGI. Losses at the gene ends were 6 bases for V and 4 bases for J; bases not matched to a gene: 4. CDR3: CASSQTSGGYNEQFF. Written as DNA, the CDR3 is TGTGCCAGCAGCCAGACTAGCGGGGGATACAATGAGCAGTTCTTC.

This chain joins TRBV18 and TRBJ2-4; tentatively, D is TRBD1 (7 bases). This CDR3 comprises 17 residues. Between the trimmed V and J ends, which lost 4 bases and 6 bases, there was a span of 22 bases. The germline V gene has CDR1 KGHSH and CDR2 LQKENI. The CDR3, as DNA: TGTGCCAGCTCACTTCGGAGGGCTCCGGGACAGACAAACATTCAGTACTTC. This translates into CASSLRRAPGQTNIQYF.

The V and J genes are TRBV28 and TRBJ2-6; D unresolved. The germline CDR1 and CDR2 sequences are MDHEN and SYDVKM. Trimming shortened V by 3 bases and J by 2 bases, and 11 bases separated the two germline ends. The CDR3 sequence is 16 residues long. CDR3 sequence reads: CASSFGVLTGANVLTF. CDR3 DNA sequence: TGTGCCAGCAGTTTTGGAGTTTTGACTGGGGCCAACGTCCTGACTTTC.

CDR3 sequence: CASSQDRFYGYTF. CDR3 nucleotides: TGTGCCAGCAGCCAGGACAGGTTCTATGGCTACACCTTC. The V call is TRBV12-3 or TRBV12-4, the J call TRBJ1-2, with TRBD1 identical over 7 bases. V gave up 6 bases and J gave up 4 bases; unmatched junction bases: 5. The CDR3 is made up of 13 amino acids.

The CDR3, as DNA: TGTGCCAGCAACAGAGGCGGGAGATGGGATACGCAGTATTTT. Translated, it gives CASNRGGRWDTQYF. The rearrangement links TRBV27 to TRBJ2-3, with TRBD2 matching 7 bases. The CDR3 loop spans 14 amino acids. Germline V CDR1 and CDR2: MNHEY, SMNVEV (reference sequence). V dropped 7 bases and J dropped 6; count of bases not matched to a gene: 10.

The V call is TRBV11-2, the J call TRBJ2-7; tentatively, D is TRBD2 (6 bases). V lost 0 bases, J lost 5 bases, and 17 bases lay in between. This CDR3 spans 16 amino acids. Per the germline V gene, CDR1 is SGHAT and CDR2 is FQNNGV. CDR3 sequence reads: CASSLDPEGLVHEQYF. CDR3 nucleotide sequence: TGTGCCAGCAGCTTAGATCCGGAGGGACTGGTCCACGAGCAGTACTTC.

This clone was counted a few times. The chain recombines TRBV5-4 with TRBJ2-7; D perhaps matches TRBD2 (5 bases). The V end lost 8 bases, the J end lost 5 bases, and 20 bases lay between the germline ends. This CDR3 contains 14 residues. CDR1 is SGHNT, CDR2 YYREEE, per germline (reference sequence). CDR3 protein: CARTTLNRGDEQYV. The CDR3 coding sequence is TGTGCCAGGACTACTCTGAACCGGGGAGACGAGCAGTACGTC.

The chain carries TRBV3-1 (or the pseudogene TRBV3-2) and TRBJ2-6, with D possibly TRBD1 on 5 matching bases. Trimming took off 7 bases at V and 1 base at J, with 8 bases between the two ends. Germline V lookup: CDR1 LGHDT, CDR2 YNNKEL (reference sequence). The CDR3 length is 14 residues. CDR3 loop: CASKGVSGANVLTF. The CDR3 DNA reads TGTGCCAGCAAAGGGGTTTCTGGGGCCAACGTCCTGACTTTC.

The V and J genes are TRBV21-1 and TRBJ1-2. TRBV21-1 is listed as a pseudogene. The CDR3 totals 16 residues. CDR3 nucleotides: TGTGCCAGCAGCAAAGGATGCGGCGAGATGTCCTATGGCTACACCTTC. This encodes CASSKGCGEMSYGYTF.

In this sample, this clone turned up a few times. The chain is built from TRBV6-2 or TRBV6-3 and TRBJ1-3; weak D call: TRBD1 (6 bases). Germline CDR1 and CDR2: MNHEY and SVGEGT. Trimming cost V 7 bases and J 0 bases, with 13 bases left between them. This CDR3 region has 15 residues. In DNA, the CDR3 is TGTGCCAGCACCCCAGGGGACATCTCTGGAAACACCATATATTTT. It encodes CASTPGDISGNTIYF.

The CDR3 DNA is TGTGCCAGTAGTATCCAGGGGCGGACGGGGAAGAACACCGGGGAGCTGTTTTTT. This translates into CASSIQGRTGKNTGELFF. The gene calls are TRBV19 and TRBJ2-2, with D maybe TRBD1 (6 bases). Germline values: CDR1 LNHDA, CDR2 SQIVND (reference sequence). The CDR3 runs to 18 residues. V was shortened by 3 bases and J by 1 base, with 18 bases between the two germline ends.

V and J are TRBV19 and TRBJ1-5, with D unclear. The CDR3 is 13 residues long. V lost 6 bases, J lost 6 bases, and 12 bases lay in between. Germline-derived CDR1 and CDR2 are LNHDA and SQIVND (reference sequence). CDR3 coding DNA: TGTGCCAGTAGGGGTCTACGGGGTCAGCCCCAGCATTTT. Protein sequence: CASRGLRGQPQHF. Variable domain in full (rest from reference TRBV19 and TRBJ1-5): DGGITQSPKYLFRKEGQNVTLSCEQNLNHDAMYWYRQDPGQGLRLIYYSQIVNDFQKGDIAEGYSVSREKKESFPLTVTSAQKNPTAFYLCASRGLRGQPQHFGDGTRLSIL.

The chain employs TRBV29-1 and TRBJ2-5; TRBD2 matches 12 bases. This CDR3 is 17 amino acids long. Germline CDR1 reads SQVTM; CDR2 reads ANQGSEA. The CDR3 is CGAVRLAGGGTQETQYF. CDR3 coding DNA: TGCGGGGCCGTTCGGCTAGCGGGAGGGGGAACCCAAGAGACCCAGTACTTC.

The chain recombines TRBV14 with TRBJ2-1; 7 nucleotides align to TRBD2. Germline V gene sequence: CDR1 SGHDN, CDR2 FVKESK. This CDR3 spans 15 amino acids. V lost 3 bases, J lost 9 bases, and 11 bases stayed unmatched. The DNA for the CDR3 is TGTGCCAGCAGCCAGGTACTTGCGGGGAGGGGTGAGCAGTTCTTC. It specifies CASSQVLAGRGEQFF.

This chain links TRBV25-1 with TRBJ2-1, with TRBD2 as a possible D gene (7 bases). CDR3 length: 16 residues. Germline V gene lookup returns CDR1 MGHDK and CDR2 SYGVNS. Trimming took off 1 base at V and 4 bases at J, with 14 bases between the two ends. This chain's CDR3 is CASSESRGGGYNEQFF. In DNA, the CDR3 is TGTGCCAGCAGTGAATCCCGGGGAGGGGGGTACAATGAGCAGTTCTTC. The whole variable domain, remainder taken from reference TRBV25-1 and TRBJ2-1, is EADIYQTPRYLVIGTGKKITLECSQTMGHDKMYWYQQDPGMELHLIHYSYGVNSTEKGDLSSESTVSRIRTEHFPLTLESARPSHTSQYLCASSESRGGGYNEQFFGPGTRLTVL.

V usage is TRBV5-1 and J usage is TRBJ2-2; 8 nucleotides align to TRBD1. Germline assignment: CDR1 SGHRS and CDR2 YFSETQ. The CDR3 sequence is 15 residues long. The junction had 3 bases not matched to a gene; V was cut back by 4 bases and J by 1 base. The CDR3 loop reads CASSRGTGNTGELFF. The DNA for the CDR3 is TGCGCCAGCAGCAGAGGGACAGGGAACACCGGGGAGCTGTTTTTT.

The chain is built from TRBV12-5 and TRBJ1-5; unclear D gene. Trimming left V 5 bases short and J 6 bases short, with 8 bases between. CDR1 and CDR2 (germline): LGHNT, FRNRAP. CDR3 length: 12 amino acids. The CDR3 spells CASGAPGQPQHF. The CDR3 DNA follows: TGTGCTAGTGGTGCTCCCGGTCAGCCCCAGCATTTT. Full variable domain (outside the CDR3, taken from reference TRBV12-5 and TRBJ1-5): DARVTQTPRHKVTEMGQEVTMRCQPILGHNTVFWYRQTMMQGLELLAYFRNRAPLDDSGMPKDRFSAEMPDATLATLKIQPSEPRDSAVYFCASGAPGQPQHFGDGTRLSIL.

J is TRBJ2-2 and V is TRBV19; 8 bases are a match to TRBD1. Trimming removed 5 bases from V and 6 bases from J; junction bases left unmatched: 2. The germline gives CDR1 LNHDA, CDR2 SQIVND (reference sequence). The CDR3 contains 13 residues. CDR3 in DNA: TGTGCCAGTAGTGACAGGGGTCCCGGGGAGCTGTTTTTT. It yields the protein CASSDRGPGELFF.

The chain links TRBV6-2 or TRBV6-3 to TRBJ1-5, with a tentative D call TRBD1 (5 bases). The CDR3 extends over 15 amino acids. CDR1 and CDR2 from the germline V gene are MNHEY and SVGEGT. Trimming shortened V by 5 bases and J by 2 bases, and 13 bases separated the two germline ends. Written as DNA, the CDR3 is TGTGCCAGCAGTGACCCCGGACACGGCAATCAGCCCCAGCATTTT. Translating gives CASSDPGHGNQPQHF.